This passage covers 12 T cell receptor beta chains from one sample sequenced in a study of technical replicates of blood from a few donors. The protocol was immunoSEQ multiplex PCR, while the TCRdb copy is restricted to in-frame clones and leaves out a portion. The sample includes some 13,000 clones, roughly 92% of them seen just once. Sequenced: PBMCs. These receptors originate from a human donor in good health.

CDR3 in amino acids: CASSHLGQGTGYEQYF. The CDR3 region has the DNA TGTGCCAGCAGCCACCTAGGACAGGGGACGGGCTACGAGCAGTACTTC. The chain combines TRBV14 with TRBJ2-7; TRBD1 matches 9 bases. The V gene's germline CDR1 is SGHDN and CDR2 FVKESK. J lost 3 bases, V lost 3 bases, and 9 bases had no gene match. The CDR3 has 16 residues.

This chain joins TRBV29-1 and TRBJ2-1; TRBD2 matches at 8 bases. With V trimmed by 6 bases and J by 4 bases, 8 bases remained unmatched. The CDR3 is 14 amino acids. Per germline, CDR1 SQVTM and CDR2 ANQGSEA. CDR3 sequence (DNA): TGCAGCGTGTCAGCGGGAGTGGGTTACAATGAGCAGTTCTTC. Translated, it gives CSVSAGVGYNEQFF.

This chain's CDR3 is CASSPGGYEQYF. CDR3 in DNA: TGTGCCAGCAGCCCTGGGGGGTACGAGCAGTACTTC. The V and J genes are TRBV7-9 and TRBJ2-7, with TRBD2 as a possible D gene (6 bases). The CDR3 has 12 amino acids. The germline CDR1 and CDR2 sequences are SEHNR and FQNEAQ (reference sequence). V dropped 5 bases and J dropped 4 bases, with 9 bases sitting between them. The whole variable domain, remainder taken from reference TRBV7-9 and TRBJ2-7, is DTGVSQNPRHKITKRGQNVTFRCDPISEHNRLYWYRQTLGQGPEFLTYFQNEAQLEKSRLLSDRFSAERPKGSFSTLEIQRTEQGDSAMYLCASSPGGYEQYFGPGTRLTVT.

The CDR3 reads CASSDRSSGGGYNEQFF. The CDR3 DNA follows: TGTGCCAGCAGCGATCGGTCTAGCGGAGGGGGCTACAATGAGCAGTTCTTC. The chain combines TRBV7-3 with TRBJ2-1; the D gene is possibly TRBD2 (7 bases). Trimming removed 5 bases at V and 3 bases at J, with 20 bases between. Germline CDR1 reads SGHTA; CDR2 reads FQGTGA. The CDR3 runs 17 residues.

This chain joins TRBV6-1 and TRBJ1-4; D gene uncertain. The germline gives CDR1 MNHNS, CDR2 SASEGT. Between the trimmed V and J ends, which lost 7 bases and 7 bases, there was a span of 19 bases. The length of the CDR3 is 15 residues. The CDR3 sequence is CASTRNGVDGEKLFF. As DNA, the CDR3 is TGTGCCAGCACCCGAAACGGGGTAGACGGTGAAAAACTGTTTTTT.

The chain carries TRBV5-1 and TRBJ2-7; TRBD1 matches at 8 bases. CDR1 and CDR2 (germline): SGHRS, YFSETQ. V lost 7 bases and J lost 1; bases outside the gene matches: 1. This CDR3 is 12 amino acids long. For the CDR3, the DNA is TGCGCCAGCGGACAGGGTTCCTACGAGCAGTACTTC. It specifies CASGQGSYEQYF.

The chain couples TRBV7-8 to TRBJ2-3, with TRBD2 as a possible D gene (6 bases). The V end lost 5 bases, the J end lost 5 bases, and 14 bases lay between the germline ends. The length of the CDR3 is 14 residues. Looked up from germline, CDR1 is SGHVS and CDR2 is FQNEAQ. Here the CDR3 DNA reads TGTGCCAGCAGCCCCGCGGGACGGGGAGATACGCAGTATTTT. It encodes CASSPAGRGDTQYF.

Notes on this clone: Its ends do not fully match the called genes, so a read error is possible. CDR3: CASSLGQVKFYEQYF. Here the CDR3 DNA reads TGCGCCAGCAGTTTGGGACAGGTAAAATTCTACGAGCAGTACTTC. The V and J genes are TRBV5-1 and TRBJ2-7; 8 bases map to TRBD1. The CDR3 has 15 residues. Germline V lookup: CDR1 SGHRS, CDR2 YFSETQ.

This chain uses TRBV6-1 with TRBJ2-7; TRBD1 matches 10 bases. V shed 8 bases and J 0 bases; nucleotides not matched to a gene: 7. Per germline, CDR1 MNHNS and CDR2 SASEGT. This CDR3 is built from 15 residues. The DNA for the CDR3 is TGTGCCAGCGACGTTCGACAGGGGGCCTCCTACGAGCAGTACTTC. This codes for CASDVRQGASYEQYF.

V usage is TRBV7-9 and J usage is TRBJ2-1; D is possibly TRBD2 (6 bases). Germline V lookup: CDR1 SEHNR, CDR2 FQNEAQ (reference sequence). This CDR3 is 15 amino acids long. V was shortened by 1 base and J by 9 bases, with 16 bases between the two germline ends. Here the CDR3 reads CASSLVSGVLGEQFF. The CDR3 bases are TGTGCCAGCAGCTTAGTCTCGGGAGTACTGGGTGAGCAGTTCTTC.

J is TRBJ2-1 and V is TRBV19; 7 bases line up with TRBD2. In germline, CDR1 is LNHDA, CDR2 SQIVND (reference sequence). The CDR3 is 15 amino acids. V shed 1 base and J 5 bases; nucleotides not matched to a gene: 5. The DNA of the CDR3 is TGTGCCAGTAGTATAGTTGGACTAGGGAACAATGAGCAGTTCTTC. It encodes CASSIVGLGNNEQFF.

In this sample, this clone turned up a few times. This chain links TRBV18 with TRBJ2-7; D gene unclear. Trimming took 3 bases from V and 1 from J, leaving 4 bases between them. Per the germline V gene, CDR1 is KGHSH and CDR2 is LQKENI. The CDR3 has 12 amino acids. In nucleotides, the CDR3 is TGTGCCAGCTCACCCACTTCCTACGAGCAGTACTTC. Translating it yields CASSPTSYEQYF. The full variable domain, completed using reference TRBV18 and TRBJ2-7, is NAGVMQNPRHLVRRRGQEARLRCSPMKGHSHVYWYRQLPEEGLKFMVYLQKENIIDESGMPKERFSAEFPKEGPSILRIQQVVRGDSAAYFCASSPTSYEQYFGPGTRLTVT.